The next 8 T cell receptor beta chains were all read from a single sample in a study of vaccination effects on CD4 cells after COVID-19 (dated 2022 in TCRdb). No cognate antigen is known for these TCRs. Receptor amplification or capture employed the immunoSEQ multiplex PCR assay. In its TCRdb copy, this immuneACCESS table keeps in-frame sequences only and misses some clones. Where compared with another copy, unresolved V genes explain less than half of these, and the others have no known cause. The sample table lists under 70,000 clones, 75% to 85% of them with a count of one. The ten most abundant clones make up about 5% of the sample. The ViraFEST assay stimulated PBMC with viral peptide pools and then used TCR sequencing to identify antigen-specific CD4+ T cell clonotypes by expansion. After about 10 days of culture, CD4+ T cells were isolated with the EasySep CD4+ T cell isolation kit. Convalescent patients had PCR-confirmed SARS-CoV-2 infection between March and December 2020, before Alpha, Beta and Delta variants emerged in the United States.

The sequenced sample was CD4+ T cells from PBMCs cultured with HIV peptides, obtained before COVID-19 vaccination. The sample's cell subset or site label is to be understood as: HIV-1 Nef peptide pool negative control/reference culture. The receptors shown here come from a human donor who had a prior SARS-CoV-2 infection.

CDR3 bases: TGTGCCAGCAGTGTAATCTACAGGGGTGAAGCTTTCTTT. It is translated as CASSVIYRGEAFF. The chain couples TRBV12-3 or TRBV12-4 to TRBJ1-1, with TRBD1 matching 7 bases. V shed 5 bases, J shed 7 bases, and the junction held 7 bases outside the gene matches. The CDR3 runs to 13 residues.

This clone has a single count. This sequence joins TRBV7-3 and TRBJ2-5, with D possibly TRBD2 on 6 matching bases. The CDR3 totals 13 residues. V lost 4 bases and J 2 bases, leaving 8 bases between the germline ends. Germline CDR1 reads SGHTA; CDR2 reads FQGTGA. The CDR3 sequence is CASSWGLQETQYF. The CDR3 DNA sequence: TGTGCCAGCAGCTGGGGACTGCAAGAGACCCAGTACTTC.

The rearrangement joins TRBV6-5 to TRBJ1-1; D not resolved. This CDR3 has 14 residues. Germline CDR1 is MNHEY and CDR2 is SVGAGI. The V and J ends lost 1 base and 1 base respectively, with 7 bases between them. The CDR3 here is CASSYFGENTEAFF. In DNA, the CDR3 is TGTGCCAGCAGTTACTTCGGTGAGAACACTGAAGCTTTCTTT.

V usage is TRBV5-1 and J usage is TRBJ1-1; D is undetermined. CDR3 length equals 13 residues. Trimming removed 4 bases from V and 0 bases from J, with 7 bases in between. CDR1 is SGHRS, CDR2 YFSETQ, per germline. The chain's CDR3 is CASSPFLNTEAFF. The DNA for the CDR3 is TGCGCCAGCAGCCCCTTTTTGAACACTGAAGCTTTCTTT.

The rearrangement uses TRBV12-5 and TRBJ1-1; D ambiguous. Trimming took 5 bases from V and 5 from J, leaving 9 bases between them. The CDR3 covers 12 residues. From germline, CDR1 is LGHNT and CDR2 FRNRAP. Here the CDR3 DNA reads TGTGCTAGTGGTGACTCGTGGACTGAAGCTTTCTTT. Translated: CASGDSWTEAFF.

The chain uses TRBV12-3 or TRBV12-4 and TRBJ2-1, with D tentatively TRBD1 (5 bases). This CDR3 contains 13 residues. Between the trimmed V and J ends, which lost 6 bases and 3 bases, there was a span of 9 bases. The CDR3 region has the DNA TGTGCCAGCAGCCCAGGGATCTACAATGAGCAGTTCTTC. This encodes CASSPGIYNEQFF.

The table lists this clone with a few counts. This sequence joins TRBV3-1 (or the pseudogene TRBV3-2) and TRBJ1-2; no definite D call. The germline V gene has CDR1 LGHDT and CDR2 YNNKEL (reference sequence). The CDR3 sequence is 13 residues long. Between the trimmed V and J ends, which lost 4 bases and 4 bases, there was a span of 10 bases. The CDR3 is CASSRREGYGYTF. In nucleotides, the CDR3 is TGTGCCAGCAGCCGAAGGGAGGGCTATGGCTACACCTTC.

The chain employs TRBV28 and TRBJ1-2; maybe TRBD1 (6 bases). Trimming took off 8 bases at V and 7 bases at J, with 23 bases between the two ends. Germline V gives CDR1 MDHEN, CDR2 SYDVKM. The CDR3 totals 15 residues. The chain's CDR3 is CASEPWGGRGVGYTF. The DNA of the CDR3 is TGTGCCAGCGAACCCTGGGGGGGGCGCGGGGTTGGCTACACCTTC.